These 18 T cell receptor beta chains came from one sample sequenced in a study of CD8 T cells in ankylosing spondylitis. TCRdb re-called the 5' RACE reads through MiXCR, storing one row per CDR3 protein. The table shows roughly 100,000 distinct CDR3 sequences, with almost 8.5% occurring only once. The sequenced sample consisted of blood, either unsorted or a sorted T cell fraction (not recorded which). The source of these receptors is a male donor with ankylosing spondylitis or in good health (not recorded which).

Ten or more counts support this clonotype. The V call is TRBV12-3 or TRBV12-4, the J call TRBJ1-4; D gene ambiguous. The CDR3 is 11 residues long. The V and J ends lost 2 bases and 7 bases respectively, with 2 bases between them. The CDR3 protein is CASSLSEKLFF. The CDR3 coding sequence is TGTGCCAGCAGTTTAAGTGAAAAACTGTTTTTT.

The sample holds many counts of this clonotype. This chain uses TRBV20-1 with TRBJ2-5; TRBD1 matches at 8 bases. J gave up 3 bases and V 4 bases, and 4 bases lay outside the gene matches. The germline V gene has CDR1 DFQATT and CDR2 SNEGSKA (reference sequence). This CDR3 is built from 13 residues. CDR3 loop: CSATRTGKETQYF. The DNA of the CDR3 is TGCAGTGCTACCCGGACAGGGAAAGAGACCCAGTACTTC.

This clonotype showed up just once. A clone one base away is much larger, so this may be a read error. The J gene is TRBJ2-7, the V gene TRBV18; D is ambiguous. Germline V CDR1 and CDR2: KGHSH, LQKENI. The CDR3 spans 14 residues. The CDR3 loop reads CVSSPNVGDYEQYF. CDR3 DNA sequence: TGTGTCAGCTCACCCAACGTTGGAGATTACGAGCAGTACTTC. Looking up the rest from reference TRBV18 and TRBJ2-7 gives the full variable domain: NAGVMQNPRHLVRRRGQEARLRCSPMKGHSHVYWYRQLPEEGLKFMVYLQKENIIDESGMPKERFSAEFPKEGPSILRIQQVVRGDSAAYFCVSSPNVGDYEQYFGPGTRLTVT.

This clonotype was detected many times. J is TRBJ1-1 and V is TRBV5-1; the match to TRBD1 covers 7 bases. V was pared by 5 bases and J by 3 bases, with 10 bases of the junction left unmatched. The germline V gene encodes CDR1 SGHRS and CDR2 YFSETQ. The CDR3 extends over 15 amino acids. CDR3 DNA: TGCGCCAGCAGGGAGGGGGCGACCGTTCACACTGAAGCTTTCTTT. As protein: CASREGATVHTEAFF.

This clonotype was found many times. The CDR3 here is CASSVATGGPYNEQFF. The CDR3 nucleotides read TGTGCCAGCAGCGTAGCTACAGGCGGCCCCTACAATGAGCAGTTCTTC. The chain is built from TRBV9 and TRBJ2-1; tentative D call: TRBD1 (5 bases). The germline CDR1 and CDR2 sequences are SGDLS and YYNGEE. V lost 0 bases and J 2 bases, leaving 12 bases between the germline ends. This CDR3 comprises 16 residues.

In this sample, this clonotype turned up many times. This sequence joins TRBV5-1 and TRBJ2-4; 9 bases line up with TRBD2. In germline, CDR1 is SGHRS, CDR2 YFSETQ. CDR3 length: 19 amino acids. The V and J ends lost 1 base and 0 bases, in that order; junction bases with no gene match: 11. CDR3 region: CASSLSIWTSDPAKNIQYF. CDR3 nucleotide sequence: TGCGCCAGCAGCTTGTCTATATGGACTAGCGACCCAGCCAAAAACATTCAGTACTTC.

The table lists this clonotype with many counts. CDR3 sequence reads: CSASGPTDYGYTF. The CDR3 DNA follows: TGCAGTGCTAGCGGACCGACCGACTATGGCTACACCTTC. The genes are TRBV20-1 and TRBJ1-2; D remains unclear. V lost 3 bases, J lost 3 bases, and 11 bases lay in between. CDR1 and CDR2 from the germline V gene are DFQATT and SNEGSKA (reference sequence). The CDR3 is 13 residues long.

In this sample, this clonotype turned up many times. The CDR3 spells CASSPSSGSIYNEQFF. DNA of the CDR3: TGCGCCAGCAGCCCGAGTAGCGGGAGCATCTACAATGAGCAGTTCTTC. This sequence joins TRBV4-3 and TRBJ2-1, with 9 bases matching TRBD2. CDR1 and CDR2 (germline): LGHNA, YSLEER. The CDR3 is made up of 16 amino acids. Unmatched junction bases numbered 7, after V lost 4 bases and J lost 3 bases.

This clonotype was counted many times. This chain links TRBV7-9 with TRBJ1-2; D uncertain. The ends were cut back, 1 base at V and 4 bases at J, with 13 bases in the middle. This CDR3 has 15 amino acids. The V gene's germline CDR1 is SEHNR and CDR2 FQNEAQ (reference sequence). The CDR3, as DNA: TGTGCCAGCAGCTTAGAAGTAGGCAGATCCTATGGCTACACCTTC. Translation gives CASSLEVGRSYGYTF.

The chain links TRBV18 to TRBJ2-7; D is possibly TRBD2 (6 bases). Looked up from germline, CDR1 is KGHSH and CDR2 is LQKENI. The CDR3 is 14 residues long. V dropped 5 bases and J dropped 4 bases, with 15 bases sitting between them. CDR3 loop: CASSSDGGLYEQYF. CDR3 nucleotides: TGTGCCAGCTCATCAGACGGGGGATTGTACGAGCAGTACTTC.

This clonotype has a count of ten or more. The chain recombines TRBV20-1 with TRBJ2-1; 9 nucleotides agree with TRBD2. CDR3 size: 15 residues. V gave up 6 bases and J gave up 2 bases; unmatched junction bases: 8. Germline V gene sequence: CDR1 DFQATT, CDR2 SNEGSKA (reference sequence). The CDR3 region has the DNA TGCAGTGCCCAAGGGACTAGCTTCACCTACAATGAGCAGTTCTTC. This encodes CSAQGTSFTYNEQFF.

This clonotype was detected many times. The V call is TRBV6-1, the J call TRBJ2-7; TRBD1 aligns across 9 bases. V lost 6 bases and J lost 2; bases outside the gene matches: 8. The germline V gene has CDR1 MNHNS and CDR2 SASEGT. The CDR3 extends over 15 amino acids. The CDR3 sequence is CASRQGQGMTYEQYF. DNA of the CDR3: TGTGCCAGCAGACAGGGACAGGGAATGACCTACGAGCAGTACTTC.

This clonotype was seen repeatedly, ten times or more. This chain joins TRBV12-3 or TRBV12-4 and TRBJ2-5; 12 bases align to TRBD1. The V segment lost 8 bases and the J segment 0 bases; nucleotides outside the gene matches: 13. This CDR3 comprises 18 residues. CDR3: CASASRDRGRGYQETQYF. The DNA of the CDR3 is TGTGCCAGCGCCTCCCGGGACAGGGGGCGGGGGTACCAAGAGACCCAGTACTTC.

This clonotype was observed a few times. This chain connects TRBV7-2 to TRBJ2-6, with D possibly being TRBD1 (7 bases). V lost 5 bases, J lost 7 bases, and 15 bases lay in between. The CDR3 is 15 amino acids. From germline, CDR1 is SGHTA and CDR2 FQGNSA. This CDR3 reads CASSLSGGRANVLTF. The CDR3 DNA follows: TGTGCCAGCAGCCTTTCAGGGGGGAGAGCCAACGTCCTGACTTTC.

This clonotype was detected ten times or more. The chain has TRBV10-3 and TRBJ1-4; D is unresolved. The CDR3 has 17 residues. V was trimmed by 10 bases and J by 0 bases, leaving 21 bases between them. Germline V gene sequence: CDR1 ENHRY, CDR2 SYGVKD. This chain's CDR3 is CATTPHATGATNEKLFF. DNA for the CDR3: TGTGCCACTACCCCCCACGCCACGGGTGCAACTAATGAAAAACTGTTTTTT.

This clonotype appeared many times. V is TRBV13 and J is TRBJ2-7; TRBD1 matches 12 bases. The CDR3 is made up of 16 amino acids. Germline lookup yields CDR1 PRHDT and CDR2 FYEKMQ (reference sequence). With 5 bases clipped from V and 7 bases from J, the junction kept 12 bases outside the gene matches. Here the CDR3 reads CASSPPRDRGRGEQYF. The DNA of the CDR3 is TGTGCCAGCAGCCCCCCACGGGACAGGGGGCGAGGTGAGCAGTACTTC.

In regard to this clonotype: It may be a read error: a sequence one base away is much more abundant. The rearrangement uses TRBV9 and TRBJ2-1, with a tentative D call TRBD2 (6 bases). Germline CDR1 reads SGDLS; CDR2 reads YYNGEE. The CDR3 contains 13 residues. Trimming took off 9 bases at V and 5 bases at J, with 15 bases between the two ends. CDR3 coding DNA: TGTGCCAACCAACTCGCGGGGCACAATGAGCAGTTCTTC. Protein sequence: CANQLAGHNEQFF.

This clonotype was seen at least ten times. This sequence joins TRBV20-1 and TRBJ2-2; 7 positions match TRBD1. With 3 bases clipped from V and 7 bases from J, the junction kept 5 bases outside the gene matches. Germline CDR1 and CDR2: DFQATT and SNEGSKA (reference sequence). The CDR3 has 13 amino acids. CDR3 amino acids: CSARAGGHGELFF. In DNA, the CDR3 is TGCAGTGCTAGGGCAGGGGGACACGGGGAGCTGTTTTTT.